One and the same sample provided the 28 T cell receptor beta chains below, sequenced in a study of T cells in Graves' hyperthyroidism and ophthalmopathy. TCR beta CDR3 sequences were amplified from RNA transcripts. RT-PCR in the first round (using the HTBI primer set) targeted the TCR CDR3. TCRdb independently ran MiXCR on the multiplex PCR reads; one entry per CDR3 protein. The top ten clones hold 45% to 55% of a sample with 350,000 or so distinct CDR3 sequences, around a sixth of them seen once. The sample comprised blood. The receptors stem from a woman between 45 and 65 years old with Graves' hyperthyroidism.

This chain links TRBV5-6 with TRBJ1-4; a weak D match, TRBD1 (6 bases). The CDR3 length is 15 residues. V was cut by 5 bases and J by 12 bases, with 23 bases left in between. The germline CDR1 and CDR2 sequences are SGHDT and YYEEEE. This CDR3 reads CASRLWGRGGYELFF. CDR3 in DNA: TGTGCCAGCAGACTTTGGGGACGAGGGGGGTATGAACTGTTTTTT. The entire variable domain, with the rest obtained from reference TRBV5-6 and TRBJ1-4, is as follows: DAGVTQSPTHLIKTRGQQVTLRCSPKSGHDTVSWYQQALGQGPQFIFQYYEEEERQRGNFPDRFSGHQFPNYSSELNVNALLLGDSALYLCASRLWGRGGYELFFGSGTQLSVL.

The rearrangement links TRBV19 to TRBJ1-1; no clear D gene. The CDR3 has 16 residues. From germline, CDR1 is LNHDA and CDR2 SQIVND (reference sequence). Trimming shortened V by 1 base and J by 3 bases, and 15 bases separated the two germline ends. The CDR3 protein is CASSIGFRGVDTEAFF. The CDR3 DNA reads as TGTGCCAGTAGTATAGGGTTTCGGGGTGTCGACACTGAAGCTTTCTTT.

The V call is TRBV5-1, the J call TRBJ1-1, with unresolved D. V was cut by 0 bases and J by 7 bases, with 10 bases left in between. The germline V gene has CDR1 SGHRS and CDR2 YFSETQ. This CDR3 is built from 13 residues. The CDR3: CASSLARVDEAFF. CDR3 nucleotides: TGCGCCAGCAGCTTGGCGCGGGTAGATGAAGCTTTCTTT.

This clonotype was seen repeatedly, ten times or more. This chain connects TRBV20-1 to TRBJ2-5, with TRBD2 identical over 11 bases. The CDR3 covers 15 residues. Germline V lookup: CDR1 DFQATT, CDR2 SNEGSKA (reference sequence). J gave up 3 bases and V 8 bases, and 11 bases lay outside the gene matches. The CDR3 sequence is CSMEPLTSGKETQYF. CDR3 nucleotide sequence: TGCAGTATGGAACCTCTGACTAGCGGGAAAGAGACCCAGTACTTC.

This chain joins TRBV7-3 and TRBJ2-4, with TRBD1 identical over 10 bases. The germline gives CDR1 SGHTA, CDR2 FQGTGA. The CDR3 has 14 residues. V shed 2 bases and J 10 bases; nucleotides not matched to a gene: 5. The CDR3 is CASSLAGTGDIQYF. As DNA, the CDR3 is TGTGCCAGCAGCTTAGCCGGGACAGGGGATATTCAGTACTTC.

The chain recombines TRBV28 with TRBJ1-4; TRBD1 is a possible D gene (6 bases). CDR1 MDHEN and CDR2 SYDVKM come from the germline V gene. Trimming shortened V by 1 base and J by 7 bases, and 10 bases separated the two germline ends. The CDR3 sequence is 14 residues long. CDR3 region: CASSLSTGLEKLFF. Here the CDR3 DNA reads TGTGCCAGCAGTTTATCTACAGGGCTTGAAAAACTGTTTTTT.

This clonotype has only a few counts. CDR3 protein: CASQGGLSYNEQFF. In DNA form, the CDR3 reads TGTGCCAGCCAAGGGGGGCTCTCCTACAATGAGCAGTTCTTC. The V and J genes are TRBV13 and TRBJ2-1, with D possibly being TRBD1 or TRBD2 (6 bases each). V lost 8 bases and J 0 bases, leaving 11 bases between the germline ends. CDR3 length equals 14 residues. The germline V gene has CDR1 PRHDT and CDR2 FYEKMQ (reference sequence).

The V gene is TRBV12-3 or TRBV12-4, the J gene TRBJ2-6; D is uncertain. The V end was cut by 6 bases, the J end by 4 bases, with 10 bases between. The CDR3 runs 14 residues. The CDR3 region has the DNA TGTGCCAGCAGCCGAAGGGTAGGGGCCAACGTCCTGACTTTC. Translating it yields CASSRRVGANVLTF.

This clonotype was observed many times. V gene TRBV7-9 combines with J gene TRBJ2-1; 9 nucleotides agree with TRBD1. Germline lookup yields CDR1 SEHNR and CDR2 FQNEAQ (reference sequence). V shed 3 bases, J shed 5 bases, and the junction held 2 bases outside the gene matches. The CDR3 consists of 14 residues. CDR3 sequence reads: CASSFGDRDNEQFF. CDR3 coding DNA: TGTGCCAGCAGCTTTGGGGACAGGGACAATGAGCAGTTCTTC. The entire variable domain, with the rest obtained from reference TRBV7-9 and TRBJ2-1, is as follows: DTGVSQNPRHKITKRGQNVTFRCDPISEHNRLYWYRQTLGQGPEFLTYFQNEAQLEKSRLLSDRFSAERPKGSFSTLEIQRTEQGDSAMYLCASSFGDRDNEQFFGPGTRLTVL.

This clonotype was picked up a small number of times. The chain employs TRBV20-1 and TRBJ2-3; the D gene is possibly TRBD1 (6 bases). Trimming took off 3 bases at V and 2 bases at J, with 18 bases between the two ends. The CDR3 extends over 16 amino acids. CDR1 and CDR2 from the germline V gene are DFQATT and SNEGSKA (reference sequence). In DNA form, the CDR3 reads TGCAGTGCTAGTCCGGGACAAGGCTCCGACACAGATACGCAGTATTTT. Encoded protein: CSASPGQGSDTDTQYF.

The chain recombines TRBV18 with TRBJ2-2; D is unresolved. CDR1 KGHSH and CDR2 LQKENI come from the germline V gene. Trimming removed 2 bases from V and 0 bases from J, with 10 bases in between. The CDR3 extends over 16 amino acids. DNA of the CDR3: TGTGCCAGCTCACCATTGTCCCCGGCGAACACCGGGGAGCTGTTTTTT. It codes for CASSPLSPANTGELFF.

The V call is TRBV24-1, the J call TRBJ2-5; TRBD1 matches at 8 bases. The CDR3 length is 13 residues. With 6 bases clipped from V and 5 bases from J, the junction kept 4 bases outside the gene matches. Germline V lookup: CDR1 KGHDR, CDR2 SFDVKD. The CDR3 region is CATSQGAEETQYF. The CDR3 nucleotides read TGTGCCACCAGTCAGGGGGCCGAGGAGACCCAGTACTTC.

As to this clonotype: This could be a read error, since a much larger clone is one nucleotide away. DNA of the CDR3: TGTGCCAGCAGTGAGGGTGGGAGACTCCAAGAGACCCAGTTCTTC. It codes for CASSEGGRLQETQFF. The J gene is TRBJ2-5, the V gene TRBV11-2, with a possible D match to TRBD2 (5 bases). The J call may be in error: the DNA end matches TRBJ2-1 better. Germline values: CDR1 SGHAT, CDR2 FQNNGV. This CDR3 is built from 15 residues.

The chain has TRBV14 and TRBJ2-5; 8 bases map to TRBD1. The CDR3 spans 14 residues. The V segment lost 3 bases and the J segment 5 bases; nucleotides outside the gene matches: 5. Per the germline V gene, CDR1 is SGHDN and CDR2 is FVKESK. As DNA, the CDR3 is TGTGCCAGCAGCCACAGGACAGGGCTTGAGACCCAGTACTTC. Protein sequence: CASSHRTGLETQYF.

The chain employs TRBV5-1 and TRBJ2-1; 9 bases align to TRBD2. This CDR3 has 15 amino acids. Germline CDR1 reads SGHRS; CDR2 reads YFSETQ. V was clipped by 5 bases and J by 15 bases; unmatched bases: 18. The CDR3: CASRPLVAGASRGFF. The CDR3 DNA sequence: TGCGCCAGCAGGCCTTTGGTAGCGGGAGCCTCACGAGGGTTCTTC.

This clonotype has at least ten counts. The genes are TRBV6-2 or TRBV6-3 and TRBJ1-1; perhaps TRBD1 as D (5 bases). Between the trimmed V and J ends, which lost 2 bases and 7 bases, there was a span of 8 bases. Germline V gene sequence: CDR1 MNHEY, CDR2 SVGEGT. The CDR3 covers 12 residues. CDR3 sequence (DNA): TGTGCCAGCAGTTACCTTAGGGGTGAAGCTTTCTTT. This sequence encodes CASSYLRGEAFF.

Points on this clonotype: A much larger clone differs by one base, so this may be a read error. This sequence joins TRBV28 and TRBJ2-5; 9 bases align to TRBD2. The germline V gene encodes CDR1 MDHEN and CDR2 SYDVKM. The length of the CDR3 is 15 residues. The CDR3 region has the DNA TGTGCCAGCAGTTCCATAGCGGGAGAGATCGAGACCCAGTGCTTC. It encodes CASSSIAGEIETQCF.

A remark on this clonotype: This may arise from a read error, as a much more abundant clone is one base away. The chain uses TRBV27 and TRBJ1-1, with 9 bases lining up with TRBD1. The CDR3 loop spans 13 amino acids. Trimming at V came to 8 bases and at J to 4 bases, leaving 5 bases not matched to a gene. The germline gives CDR1 MNHEY, CDR2 SMNVEV (reference sequence). The CDR3 DNA sequence: TGTGCCAGCGGATGGGACAGGGCCACTGAAGCTTTCTTT. It codes for CASGWDRATEAFF.

The sample holds many counts of this clonotype. The chain links TRBV5-1 to TRBJ2-7; D could derive from TRBD1 or TRBD2 (5 bases each). Germline values: CDR1 SGHRS, CDR2 YFSETQ. Trimming stripped 4 bases from V and 6 bases from J, with 14 bases between. CDR3 length equals 13 residues. For the CDR3, the DNA is TGCGCCAGCAGCCCGGCCGTTGGGACCGAGCAGTACTTC. Its protein is CASSPAVGTEQYF.

This clonotype has a count of ten or more. The chain uses TRBV7-6 and TRBJ2-3; weak D call: TRBD2 (5 bases). In germline, CDR1 is SGHVS, CDR2 FNYEAQ. This CDR3 is 13 amino acids long. Between the trimmed V and J ends, which lost 0 bases and 6 bases, there was a span of 7 bases. CDR3 region: CASSLATGDTQYF. CDR3 DNA sequence: TGTGCCAGCAGCTTAGCCACGGGGGATACGCAGTATTTT.

The CDR3, as DNA: TGCAGTGCTACCCCCGATTTGATCCGTAGCAATCAGCCCCAGCATTTT. Translated: CSATPDLIRSNQPQHF. The rearrangement joins TRBV20-1 to TRBJ1-5; no reliable D call. Trimming pared 4 bases from V and 0 bases from J, leaving 16 bases between. The CDR3 spans 16 residues. Germline assignment: CDR1 DFQATT and CDR2 SNEGSKA (reference sequence).

This clonotype came up many times. In DNA, the CDR3 is TGTGCCAGCAGTTCCATCTTGGGACAGCTGAACGAGCAGTACTTC. This translates into CASSSILGQLNEQYF. The chain recombines TRBV28 with TRBJ2-7, with 7 bases identical to TRBD1. The CDR3 is made up of 15 amino acids. V shed 4 bases and J 5 bases; nucleotides not matched to a gene: 11. Germline CDR1 MDHEN, CDR2 SYDVKM.

This clonotype was found a few times. The chain recombines TRBV20-1 with TRBJ1-2, with 10 bases fitting TRBD1. CDR1 and CDR2 from the germline V gene are DFQATT and SNEGSKA (reference sequence). Unmatched junction bases numbered 10, after V lost 3 bases and J lost 3 bases. This CDR3 region has 16 residues. Written as DNA, the CDR3 is TGCAGTGCTAGGAACCTAAGAGGACAGGGGGACTATGGCTACACCTTC. Its protein is CSARNLRGQGDYGYTF.

This clonotype has at least ten counts. The gene calls are TRBV7-8 and TRBJ2-3, with D hard to call. The V gene lost 3 bases and the J gene lost 4 bases, with 17 bases spanning the gap. Germline CDR1 reads SGHVS; CDR2 reads FQNEAQ. CDR3 length equals 16 residues. This CDR3 is CASSFLSDTGPDTQYF. CDR3 coding DNA: TGTGCCAGCAGCTTCTTAAGCGATACCGGCCCAGATACGCAGTATTTT.

This clonotype was recorded at least ten times. The chain couples TRBV14 to TRBJ2-1; D is ambiguous. Between the trimmed V and J ends, which lost 1 base and 3 bases, there was a span of 22 bases. The germline V gene has CDR1 SGHDN and CDR2 FVKESK. The CDR3 extends over 19 amino acids. The CDR3 DNA reads as TGTGCCAGCAGCCAAGTTCGAGGCGTTTTCGACCGGCGCTACAATGAGCAGTTCTTC. It specifies CASSQVRGVFDRRYNEQFF.

This clonotype showed up many times. Here the CDR3 reads CASSLGRLAPFSEQYV. CDR3 bases: TGTGCCAGCAGCTTAGGGAGGTTAGCTCCCTTCTCCGAGCAGTACGTC. The rearrangement joins TRBV7-2 to TRBJ2-7, with a weak D call TRBD2 (5 bases). V lost 1 base to trimming and J lost 6 bases, with 19 bases between them. Germline CDR1 SGHTA, CDR2 FQGNSA. The CDR3 covers 16 residues.

J is TRBJ2-7 and V is TRBV10-3; a possible D gene is TRBD2 (5 bases). The CDR3 consists of 15 residues. Germline assignment: CDR1 ENHRY and CDR2 SYGVKD. V was pared by 2 bases and J by 3 bases, with 14 bases between. The DNA of the CDR3 is TGTGCCATCAGTGAGGTGGTCACTCGGGACTACGAGCAGTACTTC. It encodes CAISEVVTRDYEQYF.

This clonotype has more than one count but fewer than ten. The chain carries TRBV5-4 and TRBJ2-7, with 9 nucleotides matching TRBD2. Germline V gives CDR1 SGHNT, CDR2 YYREEE (reference sequence). The CDR3 contains 15 residues. V lost 1 base to trimming and J lost 1 base; unmatched junction nucleotides: 3. The CDR3 sequence is CASSLSSGISYEQYF. The DNA for the CDR3 is TGTGCCAGCAGCTTGTCTAGCGGGATATCCTACGAGCAGTACTTC.